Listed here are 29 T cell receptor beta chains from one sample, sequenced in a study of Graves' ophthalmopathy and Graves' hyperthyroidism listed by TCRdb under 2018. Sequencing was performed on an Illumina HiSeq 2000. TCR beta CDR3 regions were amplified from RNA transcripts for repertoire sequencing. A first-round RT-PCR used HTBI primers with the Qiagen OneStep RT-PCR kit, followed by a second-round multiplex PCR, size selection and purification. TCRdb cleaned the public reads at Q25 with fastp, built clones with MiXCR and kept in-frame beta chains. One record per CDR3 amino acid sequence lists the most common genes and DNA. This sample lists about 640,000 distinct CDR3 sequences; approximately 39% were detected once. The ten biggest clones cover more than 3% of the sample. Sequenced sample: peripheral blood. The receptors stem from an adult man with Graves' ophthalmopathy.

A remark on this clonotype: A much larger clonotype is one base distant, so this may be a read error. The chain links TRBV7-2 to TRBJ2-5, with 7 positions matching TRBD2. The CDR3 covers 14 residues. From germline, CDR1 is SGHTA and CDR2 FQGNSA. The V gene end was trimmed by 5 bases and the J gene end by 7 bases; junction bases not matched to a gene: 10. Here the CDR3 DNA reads TGTACCAGCAGCCGCGGACGAGGGGAGGGGACCCAGTACTTC. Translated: CTSSRGRGEGTQYF.

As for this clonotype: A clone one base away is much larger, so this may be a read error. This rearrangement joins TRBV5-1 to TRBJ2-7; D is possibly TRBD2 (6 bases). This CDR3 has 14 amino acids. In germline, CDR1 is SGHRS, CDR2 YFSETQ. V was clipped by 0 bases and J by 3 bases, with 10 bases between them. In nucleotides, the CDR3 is TGCGCCAGCAGCTTGGTACCTAGCGACTACGAGCAGTACTTC. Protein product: CASSLVPSDYEQYF.

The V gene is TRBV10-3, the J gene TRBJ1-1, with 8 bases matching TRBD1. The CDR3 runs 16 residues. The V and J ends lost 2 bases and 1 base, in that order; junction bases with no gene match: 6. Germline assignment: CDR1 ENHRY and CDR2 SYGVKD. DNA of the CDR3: TGTGCCATCAGTGAGACGGGAGGACAGGGGAACACTGAAGCTTTCTTT. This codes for CAISETGGQGNTEAFF.

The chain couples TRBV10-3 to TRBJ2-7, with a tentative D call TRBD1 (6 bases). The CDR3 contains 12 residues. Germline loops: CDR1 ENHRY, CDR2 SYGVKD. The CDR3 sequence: CATRDTTYEQYF. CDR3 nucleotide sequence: TGTGCGACCCGGGACACAACCTACGAGCAGTACTTC.

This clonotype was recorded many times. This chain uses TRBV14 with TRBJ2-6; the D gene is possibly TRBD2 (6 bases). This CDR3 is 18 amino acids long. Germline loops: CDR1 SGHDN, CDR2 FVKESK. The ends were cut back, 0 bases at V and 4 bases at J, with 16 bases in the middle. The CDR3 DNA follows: TGTGCCAGCAGCCAAGATAGGTGGGGGGAACTCGGGGCCAACGTCCTGACTTTC. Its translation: CASSQDRWGELGANVLTF.

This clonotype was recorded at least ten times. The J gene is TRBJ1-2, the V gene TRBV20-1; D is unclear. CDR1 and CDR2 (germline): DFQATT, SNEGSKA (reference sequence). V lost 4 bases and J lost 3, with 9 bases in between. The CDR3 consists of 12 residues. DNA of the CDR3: TGCAGTGCTACTAACCGGTACTATGGCTACACCTTC. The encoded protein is CSATNRYYGYTF.

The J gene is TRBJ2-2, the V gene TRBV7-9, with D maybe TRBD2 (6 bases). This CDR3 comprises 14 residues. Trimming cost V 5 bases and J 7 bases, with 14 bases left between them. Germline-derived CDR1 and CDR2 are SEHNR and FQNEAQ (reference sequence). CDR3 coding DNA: TGTGCCAGCAGCCGAACGGGAGATGTCGGGGAGCTGTTTTTT. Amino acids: CASSRTGDVGELFF.

The CDR3 region is CRALPWGTQYF. DNA of the CDR3: TGCAGGGCTCTACCCTGGGGGACCCAGTACTTC. The chain links TRBV20-1 to TRBJ2-5; no reliable D call. Germline V gene lookup returns CDR1 DFQATT and CDR2 SNEGSKA (reference sequence). CDR3 length equals 11 residues.

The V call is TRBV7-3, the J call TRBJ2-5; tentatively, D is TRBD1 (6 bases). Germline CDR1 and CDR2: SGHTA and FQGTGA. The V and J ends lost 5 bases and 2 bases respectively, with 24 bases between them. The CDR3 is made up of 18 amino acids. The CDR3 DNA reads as TGTGCCAGCAGCAGACCTCCCCCGGGACACAACTCTCAAGAGACCCAGTACTTC. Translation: CASSRPPPGHNSQETQYF.

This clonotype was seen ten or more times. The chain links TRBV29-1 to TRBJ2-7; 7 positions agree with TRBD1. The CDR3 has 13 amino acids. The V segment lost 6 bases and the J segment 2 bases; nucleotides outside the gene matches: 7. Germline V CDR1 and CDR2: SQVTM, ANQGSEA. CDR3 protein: CSVRGGTAYEQYF. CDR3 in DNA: TGCAGCGTCCGAGGGGGCACTGCCTACGAGCAGTACTTC.

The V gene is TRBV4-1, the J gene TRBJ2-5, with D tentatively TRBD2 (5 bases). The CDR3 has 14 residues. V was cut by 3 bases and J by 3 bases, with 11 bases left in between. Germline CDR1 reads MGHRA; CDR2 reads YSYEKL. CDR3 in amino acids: CASSHINGKETQYF. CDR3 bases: TGCGCCAGCAGCCATATCAACGGGAAAGAGACCCAGTACTTC.

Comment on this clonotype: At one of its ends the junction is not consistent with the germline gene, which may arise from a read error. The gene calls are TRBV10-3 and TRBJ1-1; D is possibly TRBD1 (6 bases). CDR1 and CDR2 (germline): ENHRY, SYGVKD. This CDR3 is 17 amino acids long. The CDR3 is CASSYLIQGQMNTEAFF. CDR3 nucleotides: TGTGCCAGCAGTTACCTCATACAGGGCCAAATGAACACTGAAGCTTTCTTT.

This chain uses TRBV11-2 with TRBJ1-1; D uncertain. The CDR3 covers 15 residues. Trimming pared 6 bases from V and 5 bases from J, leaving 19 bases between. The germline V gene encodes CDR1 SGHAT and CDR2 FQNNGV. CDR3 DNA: TGTGCCAGCAGTCTCGCCCAGGTCGGTACTACTGAAGCTTTCTTT. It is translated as CASSLAQVGTTEAFF.

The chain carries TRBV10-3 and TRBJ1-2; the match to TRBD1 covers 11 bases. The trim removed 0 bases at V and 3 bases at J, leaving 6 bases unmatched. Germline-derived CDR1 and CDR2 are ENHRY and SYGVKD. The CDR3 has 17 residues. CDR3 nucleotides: TGTGCCATCAGTGAGTCGCAGGGACAGGGGGGCGACTATGGCTACACCTTC. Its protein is CAISESQGQGGDYGYTF.

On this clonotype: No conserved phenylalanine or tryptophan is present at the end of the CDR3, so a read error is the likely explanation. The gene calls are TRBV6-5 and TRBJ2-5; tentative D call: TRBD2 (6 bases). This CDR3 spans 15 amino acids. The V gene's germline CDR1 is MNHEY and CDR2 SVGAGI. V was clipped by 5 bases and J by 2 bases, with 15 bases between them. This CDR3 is CASSVGTGVQETQYL. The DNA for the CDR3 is TGTGCCAGCAGTGTCGGGACGGGGGTGCAAGAGACCCAGTACCTC.

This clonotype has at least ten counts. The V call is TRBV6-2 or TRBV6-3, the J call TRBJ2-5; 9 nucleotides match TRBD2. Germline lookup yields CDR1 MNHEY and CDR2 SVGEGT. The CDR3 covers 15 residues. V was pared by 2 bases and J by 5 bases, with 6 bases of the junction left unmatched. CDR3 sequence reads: CASSYRASGEETQYF. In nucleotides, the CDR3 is TGTGCCAGCAGTTACAGGGCTAGCGGGGAGGAGACCCAGTACTTC.

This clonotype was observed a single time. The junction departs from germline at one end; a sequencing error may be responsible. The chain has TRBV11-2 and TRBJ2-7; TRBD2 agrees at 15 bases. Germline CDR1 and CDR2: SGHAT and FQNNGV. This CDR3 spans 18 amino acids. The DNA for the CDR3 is TGTGCCAGCAGCTGGCATCCGGGACTAGCGGGAGGAGTGTACGAGCAATACTTC. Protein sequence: CASSWHPGLAGGVYEQYF. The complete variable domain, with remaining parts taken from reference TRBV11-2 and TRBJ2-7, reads EAGVAQSPRYKIIEKRQSVAFWCNPISGHATLYWYQQILGQGPKLLIQFQNNGVVDDSQLPKDRFSAERLKGVDSTLKIQPAKLEDSAVYLCASSWHPGLAGGVYEQYFGPGTRLTVT.

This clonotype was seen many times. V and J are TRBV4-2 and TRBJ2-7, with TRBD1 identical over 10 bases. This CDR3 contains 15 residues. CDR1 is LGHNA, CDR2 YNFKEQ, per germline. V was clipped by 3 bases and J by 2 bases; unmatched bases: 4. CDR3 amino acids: CASSHPGQGTYEQYF. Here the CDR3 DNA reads TGTGCCAGCAGCCACCCGGGACAGGGGACCTACGAGCAGTACTTC.

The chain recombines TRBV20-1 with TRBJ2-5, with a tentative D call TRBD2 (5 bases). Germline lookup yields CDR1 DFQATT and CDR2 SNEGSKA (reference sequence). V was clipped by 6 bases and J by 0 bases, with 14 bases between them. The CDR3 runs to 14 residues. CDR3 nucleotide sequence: TGCAGTGCCACGAGGAGGCGGTACCAAGAGACCCAGTACTTC. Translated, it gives CSATRRRYQETQYF.

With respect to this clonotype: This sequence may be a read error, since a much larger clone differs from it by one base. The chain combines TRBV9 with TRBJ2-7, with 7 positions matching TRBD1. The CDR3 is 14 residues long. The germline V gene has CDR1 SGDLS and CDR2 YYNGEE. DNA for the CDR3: TGTGCCGGCAGCGTCGGGACAGCGTCCTACGAGCAGTACTTC. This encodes CAGSVGTASYEQYF.

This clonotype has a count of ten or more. The CDR3 DNA reads as TGTGCCAGCAGCCTACAGGAGACTGAAGCTTTCTTT. This encodes CASSLQETEAFF. The chain combines TRBV12-3 or TRBV12-4 with TRBJ1-1, with D possibly matching TRBD1 (5 bases). Trimming cost V 6 bases and J 5 bases, with 10 bases left between them. This CDR3 has 12 amino acids.

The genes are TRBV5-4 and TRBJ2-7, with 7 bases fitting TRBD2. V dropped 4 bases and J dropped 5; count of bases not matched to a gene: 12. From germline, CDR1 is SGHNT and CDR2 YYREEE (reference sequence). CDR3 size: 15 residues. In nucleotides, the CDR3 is TGTGCCAGCAGCGTTGCAGGCGGGAGAAAGGACGAGCAGTACTTC. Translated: CASSVAGGRKDEQYF.

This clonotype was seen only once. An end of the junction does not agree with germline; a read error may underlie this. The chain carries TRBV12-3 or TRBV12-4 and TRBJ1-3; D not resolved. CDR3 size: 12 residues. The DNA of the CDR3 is TGTACCAGCAGTTTGAGGGTGGACACCATATATTTT. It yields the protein CTSSLRVDTIYF.

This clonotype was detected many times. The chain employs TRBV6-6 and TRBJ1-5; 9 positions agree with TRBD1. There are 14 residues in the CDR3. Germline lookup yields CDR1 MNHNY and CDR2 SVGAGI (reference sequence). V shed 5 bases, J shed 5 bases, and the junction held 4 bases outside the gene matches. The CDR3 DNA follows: TGTGCCAGCAGTCCGGACAGGGGACATCAGCCCCAGCATTTT. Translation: CASSPDRGHQPQHF.

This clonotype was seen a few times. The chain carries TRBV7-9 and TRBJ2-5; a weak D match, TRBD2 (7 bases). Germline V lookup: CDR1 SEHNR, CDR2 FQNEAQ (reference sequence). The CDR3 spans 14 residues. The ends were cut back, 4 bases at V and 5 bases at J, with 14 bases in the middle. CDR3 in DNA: TGTGCCAGCAGCTCAAATGGGGGGGCCGAGACCCAGTACTTC. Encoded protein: CASSSNGGAETQYF.

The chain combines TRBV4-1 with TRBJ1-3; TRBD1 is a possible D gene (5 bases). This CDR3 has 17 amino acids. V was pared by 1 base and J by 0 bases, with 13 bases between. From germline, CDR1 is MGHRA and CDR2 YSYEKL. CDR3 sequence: CASSQGLGRSSGNTIYF. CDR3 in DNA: TGCGCCAGCAGCCAAGGCTTGGGACGGAGCTCTGGAAACACCATATATTTT.

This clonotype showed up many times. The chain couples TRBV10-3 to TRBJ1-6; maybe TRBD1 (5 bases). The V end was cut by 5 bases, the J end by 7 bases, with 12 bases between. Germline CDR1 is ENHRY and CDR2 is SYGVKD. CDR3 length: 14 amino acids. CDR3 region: CAISPGPENSPLHF. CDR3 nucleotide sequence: TGTGCCATCAGTCCGGGACCGGAAAATTCACCCCTCCACTTT.

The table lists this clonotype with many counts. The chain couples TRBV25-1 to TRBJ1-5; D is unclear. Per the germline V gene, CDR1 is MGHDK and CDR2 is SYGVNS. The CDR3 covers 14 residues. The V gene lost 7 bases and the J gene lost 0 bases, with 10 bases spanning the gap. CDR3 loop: CASNGRNSNQPQHF. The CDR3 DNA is TGTGCCAGCAATGGGCGGAATAGCAATCAGCCCCAGCATTTT.

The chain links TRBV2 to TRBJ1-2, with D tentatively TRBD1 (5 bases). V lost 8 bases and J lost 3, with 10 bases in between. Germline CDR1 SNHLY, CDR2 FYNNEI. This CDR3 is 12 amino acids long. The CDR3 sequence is CASGTRDYGYTF. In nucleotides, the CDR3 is TGTGCCAGCGGTACCAGGGACTATGGCTACACCTTC.